Listed below are T cell receptor beta chains from one sample, sequenced in a study of beta chain features in type 1 diabetes. Clones were sequenced by immunoSEQ multiplex PCR, and TCRdb holds only the in-frame ones, with some missing. Counted here are over 700,000 clones, roughly a sixth occurring once; the ten biggest clones make up 0.023%. Specimen: naive CD4+ T cells from blood. The receptors were gathered from a woman between 18 and 29 years old in good health. CDR3s include the opening cysteine and the closing phenylalanine or tryptophan. The order of the fields is clone size, D gene, J gene, V gene, CDR3 protein, CDR3 DNA. A D gene is named only where the DNA matches it firmly. The listing skips clone size in some rows; elsewhere it reads once, few, many or a size class.

>few|TRBD1|TRBJ2-7|TRBV7-9
CASSLDTGVYEQYF
TGTGCCAGCAGCTTAGATACAGGGGTCTACGAGCAGTACTTC
>few|-|TRBJ2-7|TRBV27
CASSGRTQGNEQYF
TGTGCCAGCAGTGGAAGAACCCAGGGTAACGAGCAGTACTTC
>-|-|TRBJ2-7|TRBV18
CASSPPKATIYEQYF
TGTGCCAGCTCACCACCGAAAGCAACGATCTACGAGCAGTACTTC
>few|TRBD2|TRBJ2-1|TRBV7-9
CASSSKLARVPSYNEQFF
TGTGCCAGCAGTTCTAAACTAGCGCGTGTTCCCTCCTACAATGAGCAGTTCTTC
>few|-|TRBJ2-7|TRBV6-1
CASSPGHSGSGEQYF
TGTGCCAGCAGTCCCGGACACTCTGGAAGTGGCGAGCAGTACTTC
>-|TRBD1|TRBJ2-7|TRBV5-1
CASSLMTGGSYEQYF
TGCGCCAGCAGCTTGATGACAGGGGGCTCCTACGAGCAGTACTTC
>-|-|TRBJ2-7|TRBV4-3
CASSQVPGASSYEQYF
TGCGCCAGCAGCCAAGTCCCGGGGGCCAGCTCCTACGAGCAGTACTTC
>-|-|TRBJ2-7|TRBV15
CATSRDFVGTPYF
TGTGCCACCAGCCGGGATTTTGTGGGAACACCGTACTTC
>-|-|TRBJ2-5|TRBV19
CASSAGVQETQYF
TGTGCCAGTAGTGCAGGAGTCCAAGAGACCCAGTACTTC
>few|TRBD2|TRBJ2-2|TRBV9
CASSSRAGFTGELFF
TGTGCCAGCAGCTCCCGAGCGGGATTTACCGGGGAGCTGTTTTTT
>few|-|TRBJ2-1|TRBV5-1
CASSPLALQGRTFDEQFF
TGCGCCAGCAGCCCCCTGGCCCTTCAGGGGCGTACTTTCGATGAGCAGTTCTTC
>-|-|TRBJ1-5|TRBV11-2
CASSLDLLRVQHF
TGTGCCAGCAGCTTAGATCTTCTCAGGGTCCAGCATTTT
>few|TRBD2|TRBJ2-7|TRBV28
CASSSNGLAGNYEQYF
TGTGCCAGCAGTTCAAACGGACTAGCGGGGAACTACGAGCAGTACTTC
>-|-|TRBJ2-5|TRBV7-2
CASSQHRAQETQYF
TGTGCCAGCAGCCAACACAGGGCGCAAGAGACCCAGTACTTC
>few|-|TRBJ2-1|TRBV7-2
CASSLRRGTTTGNEQFF
TGTGCCAGCAGCTTACGGAGGGGGACTACAACCGGGAATGAGCAGTTCTTC
>-|-|TRBJ2-1|TRBV2
CASSEAGGRNEQFF
TGTGCCAGCAGTGAAGCCGGGGGGCGGAATGAGCAGTTCTTC
>few|TRBD1|TRBJ2-1|TRBV5-4
CASGTGGYNEQFF
TGTGCCAGTGGGACAGGGGGGTACAATGAGCAGTTCTTC
>few|-|TRBJ1-1|TRBV2
CASFGLENTEAFF
TGTGCCAGCTTCGGGTTAGAGAACACTGAAGCTTTCTTT